This T cell receptor beta chain stems from a study of blood T cell repertoires in COVID-19. Study in general: Acute and convalescent COVID-19 specimens originated in the United States, Italy and Spain.

CDR3 size: 16 residues. The V and J ends lost 4 bases and 5 bases, in that order; junction bases with no gene match: 8. Germline V CDR1 and CDR2: ENHRY, SYGVKD. Some clones are missing from TCRdb's copy, which holds only in-frame ones; the method was immunoSEQ multiplex PCR. Of some 450,000 clones listed, 70% to 90% are singletons. V and J are TRBV10-3 and TRBJ2-2, with TRBD1 matching over 9 bases. The sequencing input was peripheral blood. This TCR came from a woman between 45 and 60 years old with COVID-19, enrolled during active disease. DNA for the CDR3: TGTGCCATCAGTGCTTTGGGACAGGGTGGAACCGGGGAGCTGTTTTTT. This codes for CAISALGQGGTGELFF.